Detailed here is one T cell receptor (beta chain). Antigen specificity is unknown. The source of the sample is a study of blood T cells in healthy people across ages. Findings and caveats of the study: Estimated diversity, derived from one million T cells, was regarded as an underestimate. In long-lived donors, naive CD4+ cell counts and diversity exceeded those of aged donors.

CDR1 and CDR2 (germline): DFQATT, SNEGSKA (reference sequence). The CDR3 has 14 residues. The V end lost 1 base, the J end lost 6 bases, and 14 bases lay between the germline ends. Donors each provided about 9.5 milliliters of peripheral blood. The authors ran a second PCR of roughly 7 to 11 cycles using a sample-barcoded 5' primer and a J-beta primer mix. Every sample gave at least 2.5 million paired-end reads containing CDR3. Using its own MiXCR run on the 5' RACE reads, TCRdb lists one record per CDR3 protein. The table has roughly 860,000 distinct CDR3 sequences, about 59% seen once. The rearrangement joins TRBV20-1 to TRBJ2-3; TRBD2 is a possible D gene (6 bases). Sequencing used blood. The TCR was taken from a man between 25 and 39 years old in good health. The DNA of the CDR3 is TGCAGTGCTAGAGCTGCGGGGTCGCGGGATACGCAGTATTTT. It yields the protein CSARAAGSRDTQYF.